These T cell receptor beta chains were read from a single sample in a study of Tregs in tolerant kidney transplant recipients. Data came from immunoSEQ multiplex PCR; TCRdb stores just in-frame clones and leaves some out. The sample has some 57,000 clones, around 93% seen once. Sequences were derived from CD8+ T cells from blood (PBMCs), sampled 24 months after the transplant. The receptor source for this set is a human patient who received a combined kidney and bone marrow transplant. Some T cells may be graft donor cells. Both conserved end residues are part of each CDR3. Fields, in order: clone size, J gene, D gene, V gene, CDR3 DNA, CDR3 protein. A D gene is named only where the DNA matches it firmly. Expanded clones are given a class, and other clones once, few, many or no size at all.

>NA|TRBJ2-5|TRBD1|TRBV27
TGTGCCAGCAGGACAGGGAGCTCGTTAGAGACCCAGTACTTC
CASRTGSSLETQYF
>NA|TRBJ2-1|TRBD2|TRBV19
TGTGCCAGTAGTACTGGACTAGCGGGATTTTTCTTC
CASSTGLAGFFF
>few|TRBJ1-2|NA|TRBV6-5
TGTGCCAGCAGTTACTTACAGGACTATGGCTACACCTTC
CASSYLQDYGYTF
>NA|TRBJ1-2|TRBD1|TRBV29-1
TGCAGCGTTGACACGGGACAGGTGAACTATGGCTACACCTTC
CSVDTGQVNYGYTF
>NA|TRBJ2-3|NA|TRBV7-6
TGTGCCAGCAGCTTAAGTACAGGTTTCACAGATACGCAGTATTTT
CASSLSTGFTDTQYF
>NA|TRBJ2-3|NA|TRBV9
TGTGCCAGCAGCGTAGAGGGTGGGGGCCCAGATACGCAGTATTTT
CASSVEGGGPDTQYF
>NA|TRBJ2-7|TRBD1|TRBV5-1
TGCGCCAGCAAAGGGACAGATACCTACGAGCAGTACTTC
CASKGTDTYEQYF
>NA|TRBJ2-1|TRBD2|TRBV6-5
TGTGCCAGCAGTTACTCGCGGGGGGCCGGGAATGAGCAGTTCTTC
CASSYSRGAGNEQFF
>NA|TRBJ2-1|NA|TRBV4-3
TGCGCCAGCAGCCAAGGGACAGGGAGGGGCAATGAGCAGTTCTTC
CASSQGTGRGNEQFF
>NA|TRBJ2-1|TRBD2|TRBV11-2
TGTGCCAGCAGCTTAGGTCTAGCGGGAGGATATGAGCAGTTCTTC
CASSLGLAGGYEQFF
>NA|TRBJ2-7|NA|TRBV7-2
TGTGCCAGCAGCTCGGCGGGTGAGCAGTACTTC
CASSSAGEQYF
>NA|TRBJ2-1|TRBD2|TRBV9
TGTGCCAGCAGCGTATCGGGGGGGGACGATGAGCAGTTCTTC
CASSVSGGDDEQFF
>once|TRBJ2-7|TRBD1|TRBV5-1
TGCGCCAGCAGCCTCACAGGGGAAGCCTACGAGCAGTACTTC
CASSLTGEAYEQYF
>NA|TRBJ1-4|TRBD1|TRBV29-1
TGCAGCGTTGCTCTTTGGGACAGGGGGCTTCCTAATGAAAAACTGTTTTTT
CSVALWDRGLPNEKLFF
>NA|TRBJ2-7|NA|TRBV7-3
TGTGCCAGCAGCTCCCTTCAGTACTTC
CASSSLQYF
>NA|TRBJ2-7|TRBD1|TRBV2
TGTGCCAGCAAGGGACAGGGTAACGAGCAGTACTTC
CASKGQGNEQYF
>NA|TRBJ2-7|TRBD1|TRBV7-9
TGTGCCAGCAGCTTTCCGGGACAGAGCTACGAGCAGTACTTC
CASSFPGQSYEQYF
>NA|TRBJ1-1|NA|TRBV5-6
TGTGCCAGCAGCTTGGCAGGGCTGCCGAGAAACACTGAAGCTTTCTTT
CASSLAGLPRNTEAFF
>NA|TRBJ1-6|NA|TRBV4-1
TGCGCCAGCAGCCAAGAATACGGCAGGGATAATTCACCCCTCCACTTT
CASSQEYGRDNSPLHF
>NA|TRBJ2-4|TRBD2|TRBV11-2
TGTGCCAGCAGCTTAGGGGTAGCGGGATACAAAAACATTCAGTACTTC
CASSLGVAGYKNIQYF
>few|TRBJ2-7|NA|TRBV4-2
TGTGCCAGCAGCCAAGCCCCAGGGGAAGGCTACGAGCAGTACTTC
CASSQAPGEGYEQYF
>NA|TRBJ1-5|NA|TRBV21-1
TGTGCCAGCAGCCCCCCGGGGGAGGGCAATCAGCCCCAGCATTTT
CASSPPGEGNQPQHF
>few|TRBJ1-1|NA|TRBV9
TGTGCCAGCAGCGTAGATAGCTGGAACACTGAAGCTTTCTTT
CASSVDSWNTEAFF
>few|TRBJ2-3|TRBD2|TRBV7-3
TGTGCCAGCAGCAGTCTAGCGGCGGGGACAGATACGCAGTATTTT
CASSSLAAGTDTQYF
>NA|TRBJ2-7|NA|TRBV11-2
TGTGCCAGCAGCACCGGGAACTACGAGCAGTACTTC
CASSTGNYEQYF
>NA|TRBJ2-3|NA|TRBV7-9
TGTGCCAGCAGCTTAGCTAGCCGCCCCACAGATACGCAGTATTTT
CASSLASRPTDTQYF
>once|TRBJ1-2|NA|TRBV4-2
TGTGCCAGCAGCCAGGCTCGAAGTTCCTATGGCTACACCTTC
CASSQARSSYGYTF
>NA|TRBJ2-7|TRBD2|TRBV13
TGTGCCAGCAGCGTAACCACGTCGGGACTAACCGAGCAGTACTTC
CASSVTTSGLTEQYF
>NA|TRBJ2-7|TRBD2|TRBV4-2
TGTGCCAGCAGTGATAGCGGGAGACTGACCGAGCAGTACTTC
CASSDSGRLTEQYF
>NA|TRBJ1-1|NA|TRBV5-1
TGCGCCAGCAGCTCGGGAGGGACACCAAAACCTGAAGCTTTCTTT
CASSSGGTPKPEAFF
>NA|TRBJ2-1|TRBD2|TRBV19
TGTGCCAGTAGCCTTACTAGCGGGTCTGATGAGCAGTTCTTC
CASSLTSGSDEQFF
>NA|TRBJ1-1|NA|TRBV6-4
TGTGCCAGCAACAAAACGGGGAACACTGAAGCTTTCTTT
CASNKTGNTEAFF
>NA|TRBJ2-2|TRBD2|TRBV5-1
TGCGCCAGCAGCCCTCATGGGACTAGCGTAGACACCGGGGAGCTGTTTTTT
CASSPHGTSVDTGELFF
>once|TRBJ2-7|TRBD1|TRBV7-6
TGTGCCAGCAGCTTGGGACAGCGAGGGGAGCAGTACTTC
CASSLGQRGEQYF
>NA|TRBJ2-5|TRBD1|TRBV7-9
TGTGCCAGCAGCTGGGACAGGGGGTCGGAGACCCAGTACTTC
CASSWDRGSETQYF
>NA|TRBJ2-7|NA|TRBV15
TGTGCCACCAGCAGAGATCGCGGGCAGGGGAGTTACGAGCAGTACTTC
CATSRDRGQGSYEQYF
>once|TRBJ2-1|TRBD2|TRBV9
TGTGCCAGCAGCGCGGCTAGCGGGGCCAATGAGCAGTTCTTC
CASSAASGANEQFF
>NA|TRBJ2-1|TRBD1|TRBV5-1
TGCGCCAGCAGCTTGAACCCGGGACAGGACAACAATGAGCAGTTCTTC
CASSLNPGQDNNEQFF
>few|TRBJ2-1|NA|TRBV29-1
TGCAGCGCCTGGACCGCGGGACAGTCCAGTGAGCAGTTCTTC
CSAWTAGQSSEQFF
>NA|TRBJ2-7|TRBD1|TRBV27
TGTGCCAGCAGTTTCAGTCGGGACAGCCCCCTTGGGCAGTACTTC
CASSFSRDSPLGQYF
>NA|TRBJ1-2|NA|TRBV21-1
TGTGCCAGCAGCAAAGAGGACAGGAAAAACTATGGCTACACCTTC
CASSKEDRKNYGYTF
>NA|TRBJ1-5|NA|TRBV27
TGTGCCAGCAGGGCCGGCTTCCTGACAGTGGTTAAGCCCCAGCATTTT
CASRAGFLTVVKPQHF
>NA|TRBJ1-6|NA|TRBV9
TGTGCCAGCAGCAGCCGGGACGCCGGGAGTTCACCCCTCCACTTT
CASSSRDAGSSPLHF
>NA|TRBJ2-1|NA|TRBV6-1
TGTGCCAGCAGTGAAGACTCACGATACAATGAGCAGTTCTTC
CASSEDSRYNEQFF
>NA|TRBJ1-2|TRBD1|TRBV4-3
TGCGCCAGCAGCCCGAGGGACAGGGGGGCCTATGGCTACACCTTC
CASSPRDRGAYGYTF
>NA|TRBJ2-7|NA|TRBV4-1
TGCGCCAGCAGCCAAGCTAGTAGGAGCTCCTACGGGCAGTACTTC
CASSQASRSSYGQYF
>NA|TRBJ1-2|NA|TRBV14
TGTGCCAGCAGCCAAGATCCGGGTGGGGCATATGGCTACACCTTC
CASSQDPGGAYGYTF
>NA|TRBJ1-2|NA|TRBV2
TGTGCCGGAAAACAGGAGAACTATGGCTACACCTTC
CAGKQENYGYTF
>NA|TRBJ2-7|NA|TRBV7-2
TGTGCCAGCAGCTTAGGGAACGCGGACGAGCAGTACTTC
CASSLGNADEQYF
>NA|TRBJ1-2|NA|TRBV5-5
TGTGCCAGCAGCCCTGGACATCGCTCCTACACCTTC
CASSPGHRSYTF
>NA|TRBJ1-1|NA|TRBV7-6
TGTGCCAGCAGCCAAGCGGGAGGGGGAAACACTGAAGCTTTCTTT
CASSQAGGGNTEAFF
>NA|TRBJ2-1|NA|TRBV7-9
TGTGCCAGCAGCTTAGCGCTGCGGACAGAGCAGTTCTTC
CASSLALRTEQFF
>NA|TRBJ2-7|NA|TRBV7-9
TGTGCCAGCAGCAACCCAGGGGGGACAGAACAGTACTTC
CASSNPGGTEQYF
>NA|TRBJ2-7|NA|TRBV5-1
TGCGCCAGCAGCTTGGTTGGACAGAGCTCCTACGAGCAGTACTTC
CASSLVGQSSYEQYF
>NA|TRBJ2-7|NA|TRBV13
TGTGCCAGCAGCTTTCAAGTGGCCCCCTCCTACGAGCAGTACTTC
CASSFQVAPSYEQYF